Following are 24 T cell receptor beta chains from one sample sequenced in a study of follicular helper T cells after annual influenza vaccination. Time point of the sample: 2014-2015 season, pre-vaccination. Clones were sequenced by immunoSEQ multiplex PCR, and TCRdb holds only the in-frame ones, with some missing. This table has approximately 12,000 clones, around 78% appearing once. This specimen consisted of CXCR5- memory CD4+ T cells sorted from blood, obtained on the day of influenza vaccination. The receptors here all came from an adult who received the influenza vaccine.

This clone appeared a few times. The chain uses TRBV5-1 and TRBJ2-2; TRBD1 might be the D (6 bases). This CDR3 comprises 16 residues. The germline V gene has CDR1 SGHRS and CDR2 YFSETQ. V shed 2 bases and J shed 1 base, with 12 bases lying between them. In DNA form, the CDR3 reads TGCGCCAGCAGCTTACATACAGGGTTGAACACCGGGGAGCTGTTTTTT. This encodes CASSLHTGLNTGELFF.

The chain couples TRBV18 to TRBJ1-4, with TRBD1 as a possible D gene (5 bases). Germline V lookup: CDR1 KGHSH, CDR2 LQKENI. The ends were cut back, 4 bases at V and 4 bases at J, with 7 bases in the middle. This CDR3 comprises 13 residues. Written as DNA, the CDR3 is TGTGCCAGCTCACAGGGACTTAATGAAAAACTGTTTTTT. This gives the protein CASSQGLNEKLFF.

V usage is TRBV10-1 and J usage is TRBJ1-4; D may be TRBD1 (6 bases). The CDR3 contains 15 residues. Germline V gives CDR1 WNHNN, CDR2 SYGVQD (reference sequence). The germline V and J ends were trimmed by 2 bases and 6 bases, with 13 bases remaining between them. CDR3 loop: CASSEDRPRDEKLFF. The CDR3 nucleotides read TGCGCCAGCAGTGAGGACAGGCCGCGAGATGAAAAACTGTTTTTT.

This clone has only one observation. This chain connects TRBV28 to TRBJ2-1; D unclear. Trimming removed 7 bases at V and 3 bases at J, with 7 bases between. This CDR3 comprises 12 residues. Germline V gene sequence: CDR1 MDHEN, CDR2 SYDVKM. CDR3 in DNA: TGTGCCAGCAACACATTCTACAATGAGCAGTTCTTC. It codes for CASNTFYNEQFF.

This clone was counted between two and nine times. The chain recombines TRBV7-2 with TRBJ1-2; TRBD1 matches 9 bases. The CDR3 spans 16 residues. In germline, CDR1 is SGHTA, CDR2 FQGNSA. The J segment lost 7 bases and the V segment lost 6 bases, leaving 15 bases of the junction unmatched. The CDR3 is CASSLRGRDRVSGYTF. CDR3 nucleotide sequence: TGTGCCAGCAGTCTTAGAGGTCGGGACAGGGTTTCTGGCTACACCTTC.

The chain uses TRBV7-2 and TRBJ1-1; 8 bases are a match to TRBD1. The ends lost 6 bases at V and 5 bases at J; junction bases unmatched: 11. The CDR3 covers 15 residues. Germline CDR1 SGHTA, CDR2 FQGNSA. CDR3 residues: CASSDRGRVGTEAFF. In DNA, the CDR3 is TGTGCCAGCAGTGACAGGGGAAGAGTGGGTACTGAAGCTTTCTTT.

This clone came up once. The chain recombines TRBV5-1 with TRBJ1-1, with 11 bases fitting TRBD1. J was trimmed by 1 base and V by 3 bases; bases with no gene match: 11. CDR3 length: 18 amino acids. Germline V lookup: CDR1 SGHRS, CDR2 YFSETQ. CDR3 sequence (DNA): TGCGCCAGCAGCTCGCCGGGACAGGGGGGCTTTGGGAACACTGAAGCTTTCTTT. Amino acid sequence: CASSSPGQGGFGNTEAFF.

V usage is TRBV6-5 and J usage is TRBJ2-7, with a tentative D call TRBD1 (7 bases). The CDR3 sequence is 14 residues long. From germline, CDR1 is MNHEY and CDR2 SVGAGI. V was shortened by 2 bases and J by 3 bases, with 11 bases between the two germline ends. DNA of the CDR3: TGTGCCAGCAGTTACGCCCAGGGGGGCTACGAGCAGTACTTC. As protein: CASSYAQGGYEQYF.

V and J are TRBV6-4 and TRBJ1-1; no definite D call. Germline V gene data show CDR1 as MRHNA and CDR2 as SNTAGT. The V and J ends lost 5 bases and 1 base respectively, with 8 bases between them. This CDR3 has 13 residues. This CDR3 reads CASSQYRNTEAFF. The CDR3, as DNA: TGTGCCAGCAGTCAATACAGGAACACTGAAGCTTTCTTT.

The chain has TRBV4-1 and TRBJ2-5, with TRBD1 as a possible D gene (6 bases). The CDR3 spans 16 residues. In germline, CDR1 is MGHRA, CDR2 YSYEKL. V was cut by 3 bases and J by 3 bases, with 17 bases left in between. The CDR3 DNA is TGCGCCAGCAGCCATGCGTCCTTGGCAGGGGAAGAGACCCAGTACTTC. This gives the protein CASSHASLAGEETQYF.

This clone has a handful of counts. The chain recombines TRBV7-3 with TRBJ1-2; tentatively, D is TRBD1 (5 bases). Germline-derived CDR1 and CDR2 are SGHTA and FQGTGA. V was cut by 8 bases and J by 8 bases, with 15 bases left in between. The CDR3 totals 12 residues. The CDR3 DNA is TGTGCCAGCTCCCCCGGGGGTGGCGGCTACACCTTC. This encodes CASSPGGGGYTF.

This clone turned up a few times. The CDR3 reads CASSPNAGSQDTQYF. CDR3 sequence (DNA): TGTGCCAGCAGCCCTAACGCGGGGTCGCAGGATACGCAGTATTTT. V usage is TRBV7-8 and J usage is TRBJ2-3; D is perhaps TRBD2 (6 bases). Deletions cut 5 bases from V and 6 bases from J, with 18 bases between. This CDR3 region has 15 residues. Germline V gene lookup returns CDR1 SGHVS and CDR2 FQNEAQ.

J is TRBJ2-7 and V is TRBV6-1, with D unclear. V dropped 2 bases and J dropped 0 bases, with 8 bases sitting between them. This CDR3 is 14 amino acids long. Germline lookup yields CDR1 MNHNS and CDR2 SASEGT. CDR3 residues: CASSEQSASYEQYF. CDR3 sequence (DNA): TGTGCCAGCAGTGAACAATCCGCCTCCTACGAGCAGTACTTC.

The genes are TRBV10-3 and TRBJ1-1, with D possibly being TRBD1 (5 bases). The length of the CDR3 is 13 residues. The germline CDR1 and CDR2 sequences are ENHRY and SYGVKD. V was clipped by 7 bases and J by 4 bases, with 13 bases between them. CDR3 protein: CAIKNQGTTEAFF. In nucleotides, the CDR3 is TGTGCCATCAAAAATCAGGGAACCACTGAAGCTTTCTTT.

The gene calls are TRBV29-1 and TRBJ2-5; 9 bases are a match to TRBD2. CDR1 is SQVTM, CDR2 ANQGSEA, per germline. The ends lost 7 bases at V and 7 bases at J; junction bases unmatched: 10. The CDR3 spans 13 residues. CDR3: CSGSSGGSGTQYF. The CDR3 DNA is TGCAGCGGGAGCAGCGGGGGGTCAGGGACCCAGTACTTC.

The V gene is TRBV2, the J gene TRBJ1-2; no clear D. V lost 3 bases to trimming and J lost 8 bases, with 10 bases between them. The CDR3 is made up of 12 amino acids. Germline values: CDR1 SNHLY, CDR2 FYNNEI. CDR3 amino acids: CASSEWNRGYTF. The CDR3 nucleotides are TGTGCCAGCAGTGAGTGGAATAGGGGCTACACCTTC. Filled out from reference TRBV2 and TRBJ1-2, the complete variable domain reads EPEVTQTPSHQVTQMGQEVILRCVPISNHLYFYWYRQILGQKVEFLVSFYNNEISEKSEIFDDQFSVERPDGSNFTLKIRSTKLEDSAMYFCASSEWNRGYTFGSGTRLTVV.

The V call is TRBV6-4, the J call TRBJ1-6; no clear D. Germline V lookup: CDR1 MRHNA, CDR2 SNTAGT. V was cut by 7 bases and J by 11 bases, with 21 bases left in between. CDR3 length equals 15 residues. In DNA form, the CDR3 reads TGTGCCAGCACTAACCAACCGGGCGGGTTGACACCCCTCCACTTT. The encoded protein is CASTNQPGGLTPLHF.

The chain couples TRBV7-3 to TRBJ2-3; 8 nucleotides align to TRBD2. Germline CDR1 and CDR2: SGHTA and FQGTGA. The V and J ends lost 5 bases and 4 bases, in that order; junction bases with no gene match: 11. The length of the CDR3 is 16 residues. CDR3 sequence (DNA): TGTGCCAGCAGCCCTGGGACTAGTAACGTCGCAGATACGCAGTATTTT. Translated, it gives CASSPGTSNVADTQYF.

The chain links TRBV5-6 to TRBJ1-6; possible D gene TRBD1, 5 bases. Looked up from germline, CDR1 is SGHDT and CDR2 is YYEEEE. Trimming removed 2 bases from V and 9 bases from J, with 9 bases in between. The CDR3 is 13 residues long. CDR3 residues: CASSFPGGSPLHF. The CDR3, as DNA: TGTGCCAGCAGCTTTCCGGGGGGTTCACCCCTCCACTTT.

The chain links TRBV27 to TRBJ2-3; 8 bases match TRBD2. J was trimmed by 4 bases and V by 2 bases; bases with no gene match: 11. The CDR3 contains 17 residues. Germline V CDR1 and CDR2: MNHEY, SMNVEV (reference sequence). The CDR3, as DNA: TGTGCCAGCAGTTTAGGGGTTAGGGCGGGAGGAGCAGATACGCAGTATTTT. Translating it yields CASSLGVRAGGADTQYF.

The chain combines TRBV15 with TRBJ2-3; D assignment may be TRBD1 or TRBD2 (5 bases each). The germline V gene has CDR1 LNHNV and CDR2 YYDKDF (reference sequence). The CDR3 loop spans 17 amino acids. V dropped 3 bases and J dropped 3 bases, with 19 bases sitting between them. CDR3 coding DNA: TGTGCCACCAGCAGCCCCCCCCTAGCCTGGGGGACAGATACGCAGTATTTT. Translating gives CATSSPPLAWGTDTQYF. Using reference TRBV15 and TRBJ2-3 for the parts outside the CDR3, the full variable domain is DAMVIQNPRYQVTQFGKPVTLSCSQTLNHNVMYWYQQKSSQAPKLLFHYYDKDFNNEADTPDNFQSRRPNTSFCFLDIRSPGLGDTAMYLCATSSPPLAWGTDTQYFGPGTRLTVL.

V is TRBV6-1 and J is TRBJ2-4; TRBD1 matches at 7 bases. Trimming at V came to 3 bases and at J to 1 base, leaving 3 bases not matched to a gene. The CDR3 has 15 amino acids. Germline lookup yields CDR1 MNHNS and CDR2 SASEGT. CDR3 nucleotide sequence: TGTGCCAGCAGTGACTACAGGGGTGCCAAAAACATTCAGTACTTC. Translated: CASSDYRGAKNIQYF.

This clone was seen only a few times. This sequence joins TRBV10-1 and TRBJ1-1; no reliable D call. This CDR3 is 14 amino acids long. The germline V and J ends were trimmed by 5 bases and 7 bases, with 17 bases remaining between them. Germline CDR1 WNHNN, CDR2 SYGVQD (reference sequence). The CDR3 DNA reads TGCGCCAGCAGTACACCAGCCCCGGGCTATGAAGCTTTCTTT. Residues: CASSTPAPGYEAFF.

The V and J genes are TRBV4-1 and TRBJ2-1, with unresolved D. The CDR3 is 16 amino acids. The ends were cut back, 1 base at V and 1 base at J, with 11 bases in the middle. Germline-derived CDR1 and CDR2 are MGHRA and YSYEKL. CDR3 bases: TGCGCCAGCAGCCAAGGGTCTGGAATTTCCTACAATGAGCAGTTCTTC. Amino acids: CASSQGSGISYNEQFF.